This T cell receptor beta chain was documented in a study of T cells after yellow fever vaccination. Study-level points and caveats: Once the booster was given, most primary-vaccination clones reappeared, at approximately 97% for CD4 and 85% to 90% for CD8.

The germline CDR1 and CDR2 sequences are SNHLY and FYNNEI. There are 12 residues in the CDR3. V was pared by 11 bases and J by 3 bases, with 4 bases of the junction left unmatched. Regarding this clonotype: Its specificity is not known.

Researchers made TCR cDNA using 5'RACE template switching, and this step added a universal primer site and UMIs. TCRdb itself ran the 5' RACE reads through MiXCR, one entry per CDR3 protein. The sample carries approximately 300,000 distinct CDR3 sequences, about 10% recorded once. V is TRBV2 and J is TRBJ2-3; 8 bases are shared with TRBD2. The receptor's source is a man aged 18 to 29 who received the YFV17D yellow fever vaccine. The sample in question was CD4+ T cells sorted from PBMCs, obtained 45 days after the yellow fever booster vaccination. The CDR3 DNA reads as TGTGCCGCCGGGGGGGATACAGATACGCAGTATTTT. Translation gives CAAGGDTDTQYF. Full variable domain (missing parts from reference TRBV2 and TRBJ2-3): EPEVTQTPSHQVTQMGQEVILRCVPISNHLYFYWYRQILGQKVEFLVSFYNNEISEKSEIFDDQFSVERPDGSNFTLKIRSTKLEDSAMYFCAAGGDTDTQYFGPGTRLTVL.